The 7 T cell receptor beta chains in this list originate from one sample, sequenced in a study of blood T cell repertoires in COVID-19 (dated by TCRdb to the early 2020s). Libraries were built with the immunoSEQ multiplex PCR assay. TCRdb holds this immuneACCESS table with in-frame rearrangements only. Some clones are missing; in checked studies, unresolved V genes explain under half, and the rest has no known cause. This sample gives 200,000 to 250,000 clones in total; around nine tenths of them show up just once. The ten largest clonotypes hold approximately 6.2% of the sample. Sequencing was carried out using peripheral blood. The receptors stem from a man between 60 and 75 years old who had recovered from COVID-19.

This clone was seen a few times. CDR3 bases: TGTGCCAGCAGCTTAGTCGGGGGTCGGGGCACTAGTGGTTACGAGCAGTACTTC. Amino acid sequence: CASSLVGGRGTSGYEQYF. V is TRBV7-2 and J is TRBJ2-7, with D possibly TRBD2 on 6 matching bases. The germline V gene encodes CDR1 SGHTA and CDR2 FQGNSA. Trimming stripped 1 base from V and 4 bases from J, with 23 bases between. The CDR3 spans 18 residues.

The V and J genes are TRBV9 and TRBJ2-1, with a tentative D call TRBD2 (5 bases). V shed 0 bases and J shed 8 bases, with 12 bases lying between them. Germline V lookup: CDR1 SGDLS, CDR2 YYNGEE. This CDR3 is 14 amino acids long. CDR3 amino acids: CASSVVPGSDEQFF. The CDR3 DNA reads as TGTGCCAGCAGCGTAGTTCCGGGATCCGATGAGCAGTTCTTC.

This chain joins TRBV30 and TRBJ1-4, with D possibly TRBD1 on 6 matching bases. CDR1 GTSNPN and CDR2 SVGIG come from the germline V gene (reference sequence). Trimming left V 5 bases short and J 4 bases short, with 11 bases between. CDR3 length equals 13 residues. In DNA form, the CDR3 reads TGTGCCTGGGGCGGACAGTTTAATGAAAAACTGTTTTTT. It translates to CAWGGQFNEKLFF.

This chain connects TRBV30 to TRBJ1-4, with 7 bases lining up with TRBD1. V trimming: 2 bases; J trimming: 4 bases; junction bases outside the gene matches: 1. Germline lookup yields CDR1 GTSNPN and CDR2 SVGIG (reference sequence). This CDR3 spans 13 amino acids. The CDR3 sequence: CAWSTGVNEKLFF. CDR3 DNA: TGTGCCTGGAGTACAGGGGTTAATGAAAAACTGTTTTTT. Full variable domain (remainder filled in from reference TRBV30 and TRBJ1-4): SQTIHQWPATLVQPVGSPLSLECTVEGTSNPNLYWYRQAAGRGLQLLFYSVGIGQISSEVPQNLSASRPQDRQFILSSKKLLLSDSGFYLCAWSTGVNEKLFFGSGTQLSVL.

The J gene is TRBJ1-3, the V gene TRBV6-2 or TRBV6-3; perhaps TRBD1 as D (6 bases). The CDR3 totals 14 residues. Trimming cost V 7 bases and J 3 bases, with 13 bases left between them. In germline, CDR1 is MNHEY, CDR2 SVGEGT. The CDR3 loop is CASTPRGLGNTIYF. CDR3 in DNA: TGTGCCAGCACCCCCAGGGGCCTTGGAAACACCATATATTTT.

The V gene is TRBV10-3, the J gene TRBJ2-3; 9 bases match TRBD1. CDR3 size: 15 residues. Germline-derived CDR1 and CDR2 are ENHRY and SYGVKD. The V gene end was trimmed by 2 bases and the J gene end by 2 bases; junction bases not matched to a gene: 2. CDR3 nucleotide sequence: TGTGCCATCAGTGAGGGGACAGGGTACACAGATACGCAGTATTTT. Translating gives CAISEGTGYTDTQYF.

CDR3 nucleotide sequence: TGTGCCAGCAGCCTACAGGGAACTGGAAACACCATATATTTT. This encodes CASSLQGTGNTIYF. The rearrangement links TRBV7-8 to TRBJ1-3; D perhaps matches TRBD1 (6 bases). CDR1 and CDR2 from the germline V gene are SGHVS and FQNEAQ. The ends were cut back, 5 bases at V and 2 bases at J, with 10 bases in the middle. The CDR3 has 14 amino acids.